This T cell receptor beta chain is drawn from a study of blood T cell repertoires in COVID-19. The overall study: The United States, Italy and Spain provided the acute and convalescent COVID-19 samples. Nucleic acid was either cDNA or gDNA, and it came from T cells, B-cell-depleted T cells, or PBMCs.

Per the study methods: Reference gene primer amplification yielded estimated nucleated cell counts. Assay: immunoSEQ multiplex PCR; the TCRdb copy retains only in-frame clones and omits some. D and trimming come from the DNA, and the V and J calls and clone size come from that table. The sample has under 200,000 clones, under 80% seen once. Germline CDR1 reads LGHNA; CDR2 reads YNFKEQ. The CDR3 is 14 residues long. V lost 4 bases and J lost 5; bases outside the gene matches: 6. This receptor was identified in a woman aged 80 or over with acute or convalescent COVID-19. This chain joins TRBV4-2 and TRBJ2-3; 7 bases map to TRBD2. Sequences were obtained from peripheral blood. Here the CDR3 DNA reads TGTGCCAGCAGCCCGGGACTAATCGGAGATACGCAGTATTTT. It codes for CASSPGLIGDTQYF.